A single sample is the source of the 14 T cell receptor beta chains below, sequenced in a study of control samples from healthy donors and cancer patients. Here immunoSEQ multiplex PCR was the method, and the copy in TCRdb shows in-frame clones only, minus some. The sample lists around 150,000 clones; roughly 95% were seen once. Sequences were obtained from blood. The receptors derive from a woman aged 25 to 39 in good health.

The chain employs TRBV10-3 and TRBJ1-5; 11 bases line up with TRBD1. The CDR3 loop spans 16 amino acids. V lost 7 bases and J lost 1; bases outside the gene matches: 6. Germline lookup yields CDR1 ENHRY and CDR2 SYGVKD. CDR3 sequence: CAIIPGQGGSNQPQHF. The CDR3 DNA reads TGTGCCATCATCCCGGGACAGGGGGGGAGCAATCAGCCCCAGCATTTT.

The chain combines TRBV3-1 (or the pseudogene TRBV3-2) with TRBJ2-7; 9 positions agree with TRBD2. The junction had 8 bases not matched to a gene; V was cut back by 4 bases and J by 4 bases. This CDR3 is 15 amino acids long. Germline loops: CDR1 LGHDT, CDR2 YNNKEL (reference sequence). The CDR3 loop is CASSPTAGGRYEQYF. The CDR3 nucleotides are TGTGCCAGCAGCCCCACGGCGGGAGGGAGGTACGAGCAGTACTTC.

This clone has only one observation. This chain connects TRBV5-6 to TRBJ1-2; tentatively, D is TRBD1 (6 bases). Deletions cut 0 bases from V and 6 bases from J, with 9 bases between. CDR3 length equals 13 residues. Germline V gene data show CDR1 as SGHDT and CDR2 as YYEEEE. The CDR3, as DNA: TGTGCCAGCAGCTTGGGGTCAGGGGATGGCTACACCTTC. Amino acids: CASSLGSGDGYTF.

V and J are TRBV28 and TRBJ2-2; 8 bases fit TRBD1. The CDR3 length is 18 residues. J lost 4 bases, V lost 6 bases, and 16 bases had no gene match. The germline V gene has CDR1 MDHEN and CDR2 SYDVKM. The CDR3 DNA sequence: TGTGCCAGCAGCGAAATGAGGCGGACAGGGTGGTCCACCGGGGAGCTGTTTTTT. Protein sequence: CASSEMRRTGWSTGELFF.

CDR3 nucleotides: TGCGCCAGCAGCTTGGTTCCGGGGGCTCCTAATGAAAAACTGTTTTTT. Translated: CASSLVPGAPNEKLFF. The J gene is TRBJ1-4, the V gene TRBV5-1; D is possibly TRBD1 (6 bases). V was pared by 0 bases and J by 3 bases, with 12 bases between. CDR3 length: 16 residues. Per the germline V gene, CDR1 is SGHRS and CDR2 is YFSETQ.

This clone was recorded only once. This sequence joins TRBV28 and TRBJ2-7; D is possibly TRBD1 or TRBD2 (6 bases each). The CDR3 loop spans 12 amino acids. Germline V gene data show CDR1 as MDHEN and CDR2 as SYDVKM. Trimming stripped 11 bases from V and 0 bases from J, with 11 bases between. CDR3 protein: CAGGTYSYEQYF. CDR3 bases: TGTGCCGGAGGGACATACTCCTACGAGCAGTACTTC.

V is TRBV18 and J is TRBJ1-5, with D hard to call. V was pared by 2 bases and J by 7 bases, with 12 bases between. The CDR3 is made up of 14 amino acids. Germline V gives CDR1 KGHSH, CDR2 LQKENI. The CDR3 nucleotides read TGTGCCAGCTCACCAGGACCAAGGATGCAGCCCCAGCATTTT. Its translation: CASSPGPRMQPQHF.

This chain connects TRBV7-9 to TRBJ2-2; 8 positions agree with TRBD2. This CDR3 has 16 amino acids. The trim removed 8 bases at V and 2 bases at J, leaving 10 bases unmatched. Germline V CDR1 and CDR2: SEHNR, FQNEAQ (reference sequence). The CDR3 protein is CASLTTSGSNTGELFF. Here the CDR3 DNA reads TGTGCCAGCTTGACCACAAGCGGGAGCAACACCGGGGAGCTGTTTTTT.

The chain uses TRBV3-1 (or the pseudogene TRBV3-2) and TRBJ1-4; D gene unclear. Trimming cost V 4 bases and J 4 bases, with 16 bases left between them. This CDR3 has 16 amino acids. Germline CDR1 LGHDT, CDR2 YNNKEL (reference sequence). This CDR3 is CASSPLETDYNEKLFF. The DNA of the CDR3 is TGTGCCAGCAGCCCTCTTGAGACGGATTATAATGAAAAACTGTTTTTT.

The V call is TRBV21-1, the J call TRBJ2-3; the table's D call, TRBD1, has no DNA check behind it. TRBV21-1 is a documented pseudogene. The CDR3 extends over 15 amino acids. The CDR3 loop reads CASSEKGARTDTQYF. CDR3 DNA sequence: TGTGCCAGCAGCGAAAAAGGGGCCCGCACAGATACGCAGTATTTT.

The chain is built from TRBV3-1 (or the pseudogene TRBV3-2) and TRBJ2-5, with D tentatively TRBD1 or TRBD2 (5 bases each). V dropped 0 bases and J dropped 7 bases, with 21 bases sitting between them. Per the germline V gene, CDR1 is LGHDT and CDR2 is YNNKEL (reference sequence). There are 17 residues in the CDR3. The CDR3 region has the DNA TGTGCCAGCAGCCAAGATCAAACTTCCGGGGCCAGGCGGACCCAGTACTTC. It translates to CASSQDQTSGARRTQYF.

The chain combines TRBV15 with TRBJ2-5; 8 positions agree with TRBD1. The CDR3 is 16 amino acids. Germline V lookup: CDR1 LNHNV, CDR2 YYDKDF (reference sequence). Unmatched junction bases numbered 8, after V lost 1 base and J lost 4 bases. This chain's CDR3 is CATSRGWQGAGETQYF. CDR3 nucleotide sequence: TGTGCCACCAGCAGAGGTTGGCAGGGGGCAGGAGAGACCCAGTACTTC.

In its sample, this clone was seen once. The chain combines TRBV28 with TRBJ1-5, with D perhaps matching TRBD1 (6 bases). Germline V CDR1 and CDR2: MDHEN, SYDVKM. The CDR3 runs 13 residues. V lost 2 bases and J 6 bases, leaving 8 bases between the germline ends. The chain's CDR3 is CASSLVGAQPQHF. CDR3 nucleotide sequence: TGTGCCAGCAGTTTAGTGGGGGCTCAGCCCCAGCATTTT.

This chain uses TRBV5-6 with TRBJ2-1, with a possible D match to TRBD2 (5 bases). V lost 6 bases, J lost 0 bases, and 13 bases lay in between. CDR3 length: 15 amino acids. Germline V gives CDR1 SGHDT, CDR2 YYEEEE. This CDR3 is CASTLALASYNEQFF. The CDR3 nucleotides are TGTGCCAGCACTCTAGCCCTAGCCTCCTACAATGAGCAGTTCTTC. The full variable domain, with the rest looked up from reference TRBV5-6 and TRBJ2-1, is DAGVTQSPTHLIKTRGQQVTLRCSPKSGHDTVSWYQQALGQGPQFIFQYYEEEERQRGNFPDRFSGHQFPNYSSELNVNALLLGDSALYLCASTLALASYNEQFFGPGTRLTVL.